This T cell receptor (beta chain) appears in the sequencing data of a study of cytomegalovirus exposure and HLA in healthy donors. As for the study in general: The Caucasian-associated ancestry cluster contained about 80% of the approximately 400 genotyped donors. General study findings and limits: Further analysis, carried out later, found HLA-associated TCR beta chains more clonally expanded than equally common other chains.

The PCR was carried out with 60 Vbeta primers and 13 Jbeta primers. Using immunoSEQ multiplex PCR, the repertoire was profiled, and TCRdb retains in-frame clones only, with some absent. Among 78,000 or so clones listed, approximately 84% were seen once. Regarding this clone: Its antigen is still unknown.

CDR1 and CDR2 (germline): MNHEY, SMNVEV (reference sequence). Trimming removed 6 bases at V and 4 bases at J, with 16 bases between. The CDR3 has 15 amino acids. The material sequenced was PBMCs. This sequence was found in a woman between 50 and 59 years old in good health and CMV-seronegative. This chain links TRBV27 with TRBJ2-1; tentative D call: TRBD1 (6 bases). The CDR3 coding sequence is TGTGCCAGCAGCCAACAGGGATCGGTATACAATGAGCAGTTCTTC. This translates into CASSQQGSVYNEQFF.